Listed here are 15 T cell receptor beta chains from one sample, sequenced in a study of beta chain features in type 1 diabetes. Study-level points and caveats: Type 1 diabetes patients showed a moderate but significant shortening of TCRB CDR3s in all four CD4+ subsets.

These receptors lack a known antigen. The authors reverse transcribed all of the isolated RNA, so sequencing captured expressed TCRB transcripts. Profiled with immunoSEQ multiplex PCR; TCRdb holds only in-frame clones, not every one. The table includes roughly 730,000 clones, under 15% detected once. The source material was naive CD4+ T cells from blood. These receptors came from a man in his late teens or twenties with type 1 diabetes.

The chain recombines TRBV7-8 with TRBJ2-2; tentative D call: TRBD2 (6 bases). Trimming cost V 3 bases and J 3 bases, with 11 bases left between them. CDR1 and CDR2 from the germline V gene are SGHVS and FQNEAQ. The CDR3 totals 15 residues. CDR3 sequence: CASSLRRGYTGELFF. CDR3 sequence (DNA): TGTGCCAGCAGCTTGCGGAGGGGCTACACCGGGGAGCTGTTTTTT.

In nucleotides, the CDR3 is TGCAGCGCCAGGAGCAGGTTCGGATACAATGAGCAGTTCTTC. It codes for CSARSRFGYNEQFF. The genes are TRBV29-1 and TRBJ2-1; the D is unclear. V lost 7 bases, J lost 4 bases, and 17 bases lay in between. The CDR3 covers 14 residues. CDR1 and CDR2 from the germline V gene are SQVTM and ANQGSEA.

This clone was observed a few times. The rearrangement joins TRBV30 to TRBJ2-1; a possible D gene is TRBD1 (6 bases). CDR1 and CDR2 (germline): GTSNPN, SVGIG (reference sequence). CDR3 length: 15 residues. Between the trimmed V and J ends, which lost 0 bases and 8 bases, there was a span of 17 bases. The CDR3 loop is CAWSVLTGPEDEQFF. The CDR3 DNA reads TGTGCCTGGAGTGTGTTGACAGGACCTGAGGATGAGCAGTTCTTC.

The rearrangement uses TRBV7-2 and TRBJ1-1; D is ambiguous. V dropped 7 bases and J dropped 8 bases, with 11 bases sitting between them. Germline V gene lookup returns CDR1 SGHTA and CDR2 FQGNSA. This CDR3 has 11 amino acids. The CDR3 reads CASIGGGEAFF. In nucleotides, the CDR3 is TGTGCCAGCATCGGCGGCGGGGAAGCTTTCTTT.

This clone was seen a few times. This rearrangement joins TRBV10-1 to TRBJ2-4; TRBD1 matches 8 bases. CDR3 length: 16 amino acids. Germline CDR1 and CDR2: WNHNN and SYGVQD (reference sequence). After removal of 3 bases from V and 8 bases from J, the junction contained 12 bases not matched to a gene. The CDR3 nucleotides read TGCGCCAGCAGTGATTCCCCCGACAGGGGCAATGACATTCAGTACTTC. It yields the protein CASSDSPDRGNDIQYF.

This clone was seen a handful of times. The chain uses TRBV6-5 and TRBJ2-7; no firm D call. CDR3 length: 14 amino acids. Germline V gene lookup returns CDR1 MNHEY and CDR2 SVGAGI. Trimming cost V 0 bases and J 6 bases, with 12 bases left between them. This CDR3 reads CASSYSAHFVEQYF. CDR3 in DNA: TGTGCCAGCAGTTACTCAGCTCACTTTGTCGAGCAGTACTTC.

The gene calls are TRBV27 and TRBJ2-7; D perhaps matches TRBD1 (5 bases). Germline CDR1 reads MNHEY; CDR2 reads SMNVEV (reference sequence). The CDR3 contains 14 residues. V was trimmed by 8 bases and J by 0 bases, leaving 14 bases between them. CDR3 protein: CASANLGPSYEQYF. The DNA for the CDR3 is TGTGCCAGCGCGAACTTGGGGCCCTCCTACGAGCAGTACTTC.

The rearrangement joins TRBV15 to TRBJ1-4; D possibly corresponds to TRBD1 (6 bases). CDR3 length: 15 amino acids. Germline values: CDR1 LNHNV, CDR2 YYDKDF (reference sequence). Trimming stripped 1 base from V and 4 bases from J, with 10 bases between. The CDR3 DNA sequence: TGTGCCACCAGCAGAGTGAGGGGGGTTAATGAAAAACTGTTTTTT. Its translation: CATSRVRGVNEKLFF.

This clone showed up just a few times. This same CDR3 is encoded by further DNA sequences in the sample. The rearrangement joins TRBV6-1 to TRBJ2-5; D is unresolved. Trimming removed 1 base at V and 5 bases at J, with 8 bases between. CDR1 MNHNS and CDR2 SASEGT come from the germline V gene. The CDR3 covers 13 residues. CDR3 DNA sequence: TGTGCCAGCAGTGAAGGCGGCAGGGAGACCCAGTACTTC. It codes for CASSEGGRETQYF.

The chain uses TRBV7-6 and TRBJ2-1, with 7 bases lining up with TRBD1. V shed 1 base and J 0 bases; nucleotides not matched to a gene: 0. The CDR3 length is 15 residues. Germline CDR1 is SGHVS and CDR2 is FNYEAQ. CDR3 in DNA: TGTGCCAGCAGCTTAGGGACAGGCTCCTACAATGAGCAGTTCTTC. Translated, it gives CASSLGTGSYNEQFF. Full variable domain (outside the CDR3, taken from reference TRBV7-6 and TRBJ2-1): GAGVSQSPRYKVTKRGQDVALRCDPISGHVSLYWYRQALGQGPEFLTYFNYEAQQDKSGLPNDRFSAERPEGSISTLTIQRTEQRDSAMYRCASSLGTGSYNEQFFGPGTRLTVL.

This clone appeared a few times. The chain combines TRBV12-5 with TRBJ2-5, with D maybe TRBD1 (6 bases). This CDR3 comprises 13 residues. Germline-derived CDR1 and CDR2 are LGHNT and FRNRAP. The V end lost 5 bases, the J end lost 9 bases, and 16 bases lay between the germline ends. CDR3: CASGPTGNGAQYF. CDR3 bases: TGTGCTAGTGGTCCCACAGGGAACGGCGCCCAGTACTTC.

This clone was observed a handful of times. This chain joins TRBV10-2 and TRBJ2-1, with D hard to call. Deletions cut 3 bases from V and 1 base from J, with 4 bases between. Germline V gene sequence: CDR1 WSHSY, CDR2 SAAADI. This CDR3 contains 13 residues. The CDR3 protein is CASSEWSYNEQFF. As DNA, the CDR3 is TGCGCCAGCAGTGAATGGTCCTACAATGAGCAGTTCTTC.

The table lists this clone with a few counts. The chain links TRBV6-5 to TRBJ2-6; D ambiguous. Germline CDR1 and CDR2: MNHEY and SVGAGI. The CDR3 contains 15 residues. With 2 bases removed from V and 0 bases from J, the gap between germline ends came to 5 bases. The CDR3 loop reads CASSYRSSGANVLTF. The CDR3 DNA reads TGTGCCAGCAGTTACCGGTCCTCTGGGGCCAACGTCCTGACTTTC.

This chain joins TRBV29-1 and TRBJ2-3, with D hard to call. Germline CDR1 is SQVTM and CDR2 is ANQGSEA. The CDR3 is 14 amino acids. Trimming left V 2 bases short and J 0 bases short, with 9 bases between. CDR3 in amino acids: CSVEQALSTDTQYF. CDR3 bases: TGCAGCGTTGAACAGGCGCTTAGCACAGATACGCAGTATTTT.

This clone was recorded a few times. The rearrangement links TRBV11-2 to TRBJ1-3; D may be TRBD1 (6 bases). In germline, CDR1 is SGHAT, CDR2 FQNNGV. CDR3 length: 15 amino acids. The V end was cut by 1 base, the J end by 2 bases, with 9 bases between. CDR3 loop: CASSLAWDTGNTIYF. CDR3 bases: TGTGCCAGCAGCTTAGCTTGGGACACTGGAAACACCATATATTTT.